One and the same sample provided the 23 T cell receptor beta chains below, sequenced in a study of CD8+ T cells in alopecia areata. RNA extraction and reverse transcription yielded cDNA as sequencing template. The table came from immunoSEQ multiplex PCR; TCRdb's copy has only in-frame clones and leaves some out. The sample holds about 100,000 clones, roughly 55% seen once. The sample was NKG2D-low CD8+ T cells sorted from blood. The receptors were sampled from a human donor with alopecia areata.

V is TRBV28 and J is TRBJ2-3; TRBD2 matches 11 bases. The V gene end was trimmed by 4 bases and the J gene end by 3 bases; junction bases not matched to a gene: 3. The germline gives CDR1 MDHEN, CDR2 SYDVKM. The CDR3 consists of 15 residues. CDR3 in amino acids: CASSWTSGLTDTQYF. In DNA form, the CDR3 reads TGTGCCAGCAGTTGGACTAGCGGGTTGACAGATACGCAGTATTTT.

The chain joins TRBV14 to TRBJ2-2; TRBD1 is a possible D gene (5 bases). The CDR3 covers 18 residues. V shed 1 base and J shed 0 bases, with 15 bases lying between them. Germline values: CDR1 SGHDN, CDR2 FVKESK. The CDR3 is CASSQVGRLIANTGELFF. The CDR3 DNA is TGTGCCAGCAGCCAAGTGGGGCGGCTGATCGCGAACACCGGGGAGCTGTTTTTT.

The V and J genes are TRBV9 and TRBJ1-1; 8 nucleotides line up with TRBD1. This CDR3 comprises 15 residues. Germline loops: CDR1 SGDLS, CDR2 YYNGEE. J was trimmed by 4 bases and V by 4 bases; bases with no gene match: 9. The CDR3 DNA reads as TGTGCCAGCAGCACAGGGGGGGGCGGCTTCACTGAAGCTTTCTTT. Protein product: CASSTGGGGFTEAFF.

The gene calls are TRBV29-1 and TRBJ2-7; D remains ambiguous. Germline-derived CDR1 and CDR2 are SQVTM and ANQGSEA. V was trimmed by 8 bases and J by 3 bases, leaving 14 bases between them. CDR3 length equals 12 residues. The DNA of the CDR3 is TGCAGCTTCCTGACTGATAGCTACGAGCAGTACTTC. Translated: CSFLTDSYEQYF.

This chain joins TRBV13 and TRBJ2-7, with 8 bases fitting TRBD1. V trimming: 5 bases; J trimming: 0 bases; junction bases outside the gene matches: 12. The CDR3 is 17 residues long. From germline, CDR1 is PRHDT and CDR2 FYEKMQ (reference sequence). The CDR3 region has the DNA TGTGCCAGCAGCCTTACCGGGACAGGCGGTTCCTCCTACGAGCAGTACTTC. It codes for CASSLTGTGGSSYEQYF.

Only one count was recorded for this clone. This chain links TRBV19 with TRBJ2-1, with D unclear. Trimming cost V 3 bases and J 8 bases, with 8 bases left between them. Per the germline V gene, CDR1 is LNHDA and CDR2 is SQIVND (reference sequence). The CDR3 extends over 12 amino acids. Written as DNA, the CDR3 is TGTGCCAGTAGTATCGGCACGTATGAGCAGTTCTTC. It is translated as CASSIGTYEQFF.

The V gene is TRBV19, the J gene TRBJ2-5; D gene ambiguous. Germline V gene sequence: CDR1 LNHDA, CDR2 SQIVND (reference sequence). Trimming pared 3 bases from V and 5 bases from J, leaving 13 bases between. This CDR3 region has 14 residues. Written as DNA, the CDR3 is TGTGCCAGTAGTATTACGGCCAAAGGGGAGACCCAGTACTTC. Amino acids: CASSITAKGETQYF.

The chain has TRBV7-9 and TRBJ1-2, with TRBD1 matching over 11 bases. V lost 5 bases to trimming and J lost 4 bases; unmatched junction nucleotides: 6. Looked up from germline, CDR1 is SEHNR and CDR2 is FQNEAQ (reference sequence). This CDR3 has 15 residues. The CDR3 loop reads CASSQGQGVVYGYTF. The CDR3, as DNA: TGTGCCAGCAGCCAGGGACAGGGGGTGGTCTATGGCTACACCTTC.

This sequence joins TRBV4-1 and TRBJ2-7; D is uncertain. Germline CDR1 and CDR2: MGHRA and YSYEKL. CDR3 length: 15 amino acids. Trimming left V 2 bases short and J 1 base short, with 12 bases between. DNA for the CDR3: TGCGCCAGCAGCCAAACTTTAGATTTATCCTACGAGCAGTACTTC. Translation: CASSQTLDLSYEQYF.

The rearrangement links TRBV7-9 to TRBJ1-5; unclear D gene. Trimming left V 1 base short and J 3 bases short, with 4 bases between. The CDR3 covers 13 residues. Germline CDR1 reads SEHNR; CDR2 reads FQNEAQ (reference sequence). The CDR3 DNA is TGTGCCAGCAGCTTAGGTCACAATCAGCCCCAGCATTTT. As protein: CASSLGHNQPQHF.

The chain links TRBV30 to TRBJ1-1; a possible D gene is TRBD1 (5 bases). This CDR3 has 12 amino acids. Trimming pared 1 base from V and 4 bases from J, leaving 7 bases between. Germline values: CDR1 GTSNPN, CDR2 SVGIG (reference sequence). For the CDR3, the DNA is TGTGCCTGGAGTGATCAGGGCACTGAAGCTTTCTTT. It codes for CAWSDQGTEAFF. The variable domain in full, with the rest retrieved from reference TRBV30 and TRBJ1-1, is SQTIHQWPATLVQPVGSPLSLECTVEGTSNPNLYWYRQAAGRGLQLLFYSVGIGQISSEVPQNLSASRPQDRQFILSSKKLLLSDSGFYLCAWSDQGTEAFFGQGTRLTVV.

V and J are TRBV5-1 and TRBJ2-6, with a tentative D call TRBD1 (6 bases). Looked up from germline, CDR1 is SGHRS and CDR2 is YFSETQ. The CDR3 has 16 residues. With 4 bases removed from V and 0 bases from J, the gap between germline ends came to 11 bases. CDR3 bases: TGCGCCAGCAGCCCTTTGACAGGCTCTGGGGCCAACGTCCTGACTTTC. As protein: CASSPLTGSGANVLTF. The full variable domain, completed using reference TRBV5-1 and TRBJ2-6, is KAGVTQTPRYLIKTRGQQVTLSCSPISGHRSVSWYQQTPGQGLQFLFEYFSETQRNKGNFPGRFSGRQFSNSRSEMNVSTLELGDSALYLCASSPLTGSGANVLTFGAGSRLTVL.

J is TRBJ2-1 and V is TRBV27; 7 positions agree with TRBD1. Germline V gene data show CDR1 as MNHEY and CDR2 as SMNVEV (reference sequence). CDR3 size: 13 residues. With V trimmed by 3 bases and J by 8 bases, 4 bases remained unmatched. For the CDR3, the DNA is TGTGCCAGCAGTTTGGGACAGTCCCATGAGCAGTTCTTC. This encodes CASSLGQSHEQFF.

This clone was detected a few times. This rearrangement joins TRBV28 to TRBJ1-5; no clear D. V was clipped by 5 bases and J by 1 base, with 12 bases between them. The CDR3 length is 15 residues. The germline CDR1 and CDR2 sequences are MDHEN and SYDVKM. As DNA, the CDR3 is TGTGCCAGCAGTCGATCATTTGGGAGCAATCAGCCCCAGCATTTT. Protein sequence: CASSRSFGSNQPQHF.

V is TRBV27 and J is TRBJ2-3; D is perhaps TRBD1 (5 bases). The ends were cut back, 3 bases at V and 2 bases at J, with 12 bases in the middle. The length of the CDR3 is 15 residues. The V gene's germline CDR1 is MNHEY and CDR2 SMNVEV (reference sequence). The CDR3 loop reads CASSFSWGITDTQYF. CDR3 bases: TGTGCCAGCAGTTTTTCCTGGGGCATCACAGATACGCAGTATTTT.

The chain combines TRBV30 with TRBJ1-1, with 9 bases aligning to TRBD1. This CDR3 contains 13 residues. V lost 5 bases, J lost 8 bases, and 9 bases stayed unmatched. Germline V gene sequence: CDR1 GTSNPN, CDR2 SVGIG (reference sequence). The CDR3 bases are TGTGCCTGGTCGGCGGGGACAGGGATGGAAGCTTTCTTT. Amino acid sequence: CAWSAGTGMEAFF.

V usage is TRBV6-5 and J usage is TRBJ1-5; no firm D call. The germline V gene has CDR1 MNHEY and CDR2 SVGAGI. V dropped 7 bases and J dropped 2 bases, with 15 bases sitting between them. The CDR3 totals 15 residues. CDR3 coding DNA: TGTGCCAGCAAGCCGTGGGGTATGGGCAATCAGCCCCAGCATTTT. Its translation: CASKPWGMGNQPQHF.

In this sample, this clone turned up a few times. The V gene is TRBV6-6, the J gene TRBJ2-5, with TRBD2 matching 7 bases. J was trimmed by 2 bases and V by 6 bases; bases with no gene match: 3. The germline gives CDR1 MNHNY, CDR2 SVGAGI (reference sequence). The CDR3 extends over 13 amino acids. The CDR3: CASRGDYQETQYF. The CDR3 bases are TGTGCCAGCAGGGGGGACTATCAAGAGACCCAGTACTTC.

The V and J genes are TRBV6-1 and TRBJ2-5; no clear D gene. Deletions cut 2 bases from V and 2 bases from J, with 12 bases between. Germline V gives CDR1 MNHNS, CDR2 SASEGT. The length of the CDR3 is 15 residues. The CDR3 DNA reads as TGTGCCAGCAGTGAACTATGGAGTGAGCAAGAGACCCAGTACTTC. Amino acids: CASSELWSEQETQYF.

The chain recombines TRBV6-1 with TRBJ2-7; TRBD2 matches at 10 bases. Germline CDR1 reads MNHNS; CDR2 reads SASEGT. Unmatched junction bases numbered 6, after V lost 6 bases and J lost 7 bases. The CDR3 runs 13 residues. The CDR3 DNA follows: TGTGCCAGCAGCGTGGGACTAGCGATAGAGCAGTACTTC. Translation: CASSVGLAIEQYF.

This chain joins TRBV28 and TRBJ2-7; TRBD1 or TRBD2 may be the D gene (5 bases each). CDR1 and CDR2 (germline): MDHEN, SYDVKM. The CDR3 length is 14 residues. Trimming removed 3 bases from V and 9 bases from J, with 18 bases in between. The CDR3 nucleotides are TGTGCCAGCAGTTTGGGGCTAGCCAGTTTCGCGCAGTACTTC. Its protein product is CASSLGLASFAQYF.

In this sample, this clone turned up a few times. The V and J genes are TRBV28 and TRBJ2-2; D is uncertain. V was clipped by 4 bases and J by 1 base, with 16 bases between them. This CDR3 is built from 17 residues. Germline V lookup: CDR1 MDHEN, CDR2 SYDVKM. The DNA for the CDR3 is TGTGCCAGCAGTTCCCGACACCTCAGTAGGAACACCGGGGAGCTGTTTTTT. It codes for CASSSRHLSRNTGELFF.

This clone was detected a few times. The chain combines TRBV13 with TRBJ2-7; TRBD2 might be the D (6 bases). Germline V CDR1 and CDR2: PRHDT, FYEKMQ (reference sequence). Trimming stripped 8 bases from V and 3 bases from J, with 14 bases between. This CDR3 contains 13 residues. The DNA of the CDR3 is TGTGCCAGCGGTACAGCGGGCCTCTACGAGCAGTACTTC. It yields the protein CASGTAGLYEQYF.